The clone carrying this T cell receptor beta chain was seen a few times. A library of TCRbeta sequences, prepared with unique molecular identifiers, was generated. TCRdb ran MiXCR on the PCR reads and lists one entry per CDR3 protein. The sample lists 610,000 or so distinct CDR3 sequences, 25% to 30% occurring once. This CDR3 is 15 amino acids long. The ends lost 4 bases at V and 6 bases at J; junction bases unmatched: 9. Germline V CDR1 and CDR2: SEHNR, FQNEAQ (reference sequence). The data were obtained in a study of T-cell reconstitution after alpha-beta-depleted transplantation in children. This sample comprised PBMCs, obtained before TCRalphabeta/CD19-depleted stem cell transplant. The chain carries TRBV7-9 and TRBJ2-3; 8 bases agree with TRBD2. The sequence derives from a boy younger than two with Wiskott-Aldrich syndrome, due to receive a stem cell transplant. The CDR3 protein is CASSSTAGGADTQYF. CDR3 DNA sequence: TGTGCCAGCAGCTCTACCGCGGGAGGAGCCGATACGCAGTATTTT.